These T cell receptor beta chains were read from a single sample in a study of blood T cell repertoires in COVID-19. Libraries were prepared by immunoSEQ multiplex PCR; TCRdb keeps only in-frame clonotypes and omits some of them. The table lists about 310,000 clones, around 87% of them singletons, with 7.8% in the top ten. Sequencing input: peripheral blood. The receptors shown here come from a woman between 45 and 60 years old who had recovered from COVID-19. Each CDR3 is given with its conserved first and last residue. A D gene is named only where the DNA matches it firmly. For some rows the clone size is stated as once, few or many, or as a class when expanded; others skip it.

TRBJ1-1	-	TRBV20-1	-	TGCAGTGCTAGTCCCGGGACTTTGACTGAAGCTTTCTTT	CSASPGTLTEAFF
TRBJ1-3	-	TRBV19	TRBD1	TGTGCCAGTAGCAAGCCGCGGACAGGGGAAACCTCTGGAAACACCATATATTTT	CASSKPRTGETSGNTIYF
TRBJ1-2	-	TRBV7-9	TRBD1	TGTGCCAGCAGCCTGACGACAGGGGACTATGGCTACACCTTC	CASSLTTGDYGYTF
TRBJ2-7	-	TRBV15	-	TGTGCCACCAGCGAAGGCTGGGGGCGATACGAGCAGTACTTC	CATSEGWGRYEQYF
TRBJ2-7	-	TRBV28	TRBD1	TGTGCCAGCAGAACAACCGGGACAGGGGGCGACGAGCAGTACTTC	CASRTTGTGGDEQYF
TRBJ1-2	once	TRBV4-1	TRBD1	TGCGCCAGCAGCCACGGGTTCGGACAGGGGTTCGGCTACACCTTC	CASSHGFGQGFGYTF
TRBJ1-2	once	TRBV6-5	-	TGTGCCAGCACAAGTCGGGAAGGCTACACCTTC	CASTSREGYTF
TRBJ2-3	-	TRBV30	TRBD2	TGTGCCTGGAGGGGACTACAGACTCCTAGCACAGATACGCAGTATTTT	CAWRGLQTPSTDTQYF
TRBJ2-7	-	TRBV30	TRBD1	TGTGCCTGGAGCCGGGACAGATTACGCGAGCAGTACTTC	CAWSRDRLREQYF
TRBJ1-6	-	TRBV9	-	TGTGCCAGCAGCGTAGGGGGGGATAATTCACCCCTCCACTTT	CASSVGGDNSPLHF
TRBJ2-7	-	TRBV5-1	-	TGCGCCAGCAGCACGGACGGGACCTACGAGCAGTACTTC	CASSTDGTYEQYF
TRBJ2-3	-	TRBV19	TRBD2	TGTGCCAGTAGTGGAGCGGGGGGCACAGATACGCAGTATTTT	CASSGAGGTDTQYF
TRBJ1-2	-	TRBV5-1	TRBD1	TGCGCCAGCAGCTTGGAGGGACAGGGAAGAGGCTACACCTTC	CASSLEGQGRGYTF
TRBJ1-2	once	TRBV2	TRBD1	TGTGCCAGCAGTCTACAGGGGGCCGGGGGCTACACCTTC	CASSLQGAGGYTF
TRBJ1-5	-	TRBV27	-	TGTGCCAGCAGTCAAGGGACTGCCGGAAATCAGCCCCAGCATTTT	CASSQGTAGNQPQHF
TRBJ2-2	-	TRBV6-1	TRBD2	TGTGCCAGCAGTGATGGGACTAGCGGGAGAGGACCCGGGGAGCTGTTTTTT	CASSDGTSGRGPGELFF
TRBJ2-1	once	TRBV5-1	-	TGCGCCAGCAGCTTGGTTAGCGGAAATTACAATGAGCAGTTCTTC	CASSLVSGNYNEQFF
TRBJ2-3	-	TRBV3-1/TRBV3-2	TRBD1	TGTGCCAGCAGCCTTCAGGGACAGGGAATAGATACGCAGTATTTT	CASSLQGQGIDTQYF
TRBJ2-7	-	TRBV28	TRBD1	TGTGCCAGCAGTCTGACAGGGTTCCTCCACGAGCAGTACTTC	CASSLTGFLHEQYF
TRBJ1-1	-	TRBV30	-	TGTGCCTGGAGTCTCCCCCGGCGGTCGCACACTGAAGCTTTCTTT	CAWSLPRRSHTEAFF
TRBJ1-2	-	TRBV6-7	-	TGTGCCAGCAGTTACGGAGCGAGGACGGGAAACTATGGCTACACCTTC	CASSYGARTGNYGYTF
TRBJ2-6	-	TRBV5-1	TRBD1	TGCGCCAGCAGCTTGACCTCGGGACAGGGTAGAGGAGGGGCCAACGTCCTGACTTTC	CASSLTSGQGRGGANVLTF
TRBJ1-2	once	TRBV28	TRBD1	TGTGCCAGCAGCTACGCGGACAGGGTAGTTTGGGGCTACACCTTC	CASSYADRVVWGYTF
TRBJ2-7	-	TRBV13	TRBD2	TGTGCCTCGAAGGGGCGGGGAGGGCGCGAGCAGTACTTC	CASKGRGGREQYF
TRBJ1-1	-	TRBV18	-	TGTGCCAGCTCATCCCGAACAGGGTTGAACACTGAAGCTTTCTTT	CASSSRTGLNTEAFF
TRBJ1-3	-	TRBV30	-	TGTGCCTGGAGTGTGGGCACCTCTGGAAACACCATATATTTT	CAWSVGTSGNTIYF
TRBJ2-5	-	TRBV19	-	TGTGCCAGTAGTCCGGCCCCCGGGGAGACCCAGTACTTC	CASSPAPGETQYF
TRBJ1-1	-	TRBV28	TRBD1	TGTGCCAGCAGTGCCGGGACAGGGGGACATGAAGCTTTCTTT	CASSAGTGGHEAFF
TRBJ1-1	-	TRBV11-2	TRBD1	TGTGCCAGCAGCTGGACAGGGGCCCGGGGCACTGAAGCTTTCTTT	CASSWTGARGTEAFF
TRBJ2-7	-	TRBV6-2/TRBV6-3	TRBD2	TGTGCCAGCAGTCGGCGGGGGACTTACTACGAGCAGTACTTC	CASSRRGTYYEQYF
TRBJ1-4	once	TRBV5-5	TRBD1	TGTGCCAGCAGCTTTTTAGGACAGGGCGATGAAAAACTGTTTTTT	CASSFLGQGDEKLFF
TRBJ2-7	-	TRBV2	-	TGTGCCAGCAGTCCGACAGGAATCGAGCAGTACTTC	CASSPTGIEQYF
TRBJ2-3	-	TRBV7-2	-	TGTGCCAGCAGCTTAGTTCTGAGCGGCACAGATACGCAGTATTTT	CASSLVLSGTDTQYF
TRBJ2-5	once	TRBV21-1	-	TGTGCCAGCAGCAAAGTTTTGGGATGCAGGGGGGATTGGCAAGAGACCCAGTACTTC	CASSKVLGCRGDWQETQYF
TRBJ2-6	-	TRBV6-2/TRBV6-3	-	TGTGCCAGCAGTTTCGGCTCCAGGGTCGTTCTCGCCAACGTCCTGACTTTC	CASSFGSRVVLANVLTF
TRBJ2-7	-	TRBV29-1	TRBD2	TGCAGCGTTGAGGGGGGTAGCGGGTGGCTTGGGGAGCAGTACTTC	CSVEGGSGWLGEQYF
TRBJ2-3	-	TRBV7-2	-	TGTGCCAGCAGCCCTAGTAGAACTAGCACAGATACGCAGTATTTT	CASSPSRTSTDTQYF
TRBJ2-7	-	TRBV6-4	-	TGTGCCAGCTGCCCCGGGGGAGCGGACGAGCAGTACTTC	CASCPGGADEQYF
TRBJ1-4	-	TRBV28	TRBD1	TGTGCCAGCAGTAGACAGGGCGCTAATGAAAAACTGTTTTTT	CASSRQGANEKLFF
TRBJ2-2	-	TRBV23-1	TRBD1	TGCGCCAGCGGACAGGGTGAAGCCGGGGAGCTGTTTTTT	CASGQGEAGELFF
TRBJ1-6	-	TRBV30	-	TGTGCCTGGAGTGTAGGTGCAGGTTCACCCCTCCACTTT	CAWSVGAGSPLHF
TRBJ1-2	-	TRBV30	-	TGTGCCTGGAGTATCAGGGGCGTGAGTGGCTACACCTTC	CAWSIRGVSGYTF
TRBJ2-2	-	TRBV3-1/TRBV3-2	-	TGTGCCAGCAGCCATCTGACAGCGGGCAACACCGGGGAGCTGTTTTTT	CASSHLTAGNTGELFF